Listed below are T cell receptor beta chains from one sample, sequenced in a study of blood T cell repertoires in COVID-19. Here immunoSEQ multiplex PCR was the method, and the copy in TCRdb shows in-frame clones only, minus some. The profile shows about 440,000 clones, roughly 90% of them singletons. The specimen sequenced was peripheral blood. The origin of the receptors is a woman aged 25-40 years with acute or convalescent COVID-19. The CDR3 runs from the conserved cysteine through the conserved F or W. Fields, in order: D gene, J gene, CDR3 length, V gene, clone size, CDR3 DNA, CDR3 protein. D genes are given only for firm matches. Clone size appears in some rows only: once, few, many, or a class for an expanded clone.

NA | TRBJ2-7 | 13 | TRBV12-3/TRBV12-4 | few | TGTGCCAGCAGTTTGGAGGGGGCCCACGAGCAGTACTTC | CASSLEGAHEQYF
NA | TRBJ1-4 | 13 | TRBV30 | NA | TGTGCCTGGAGCCAAGGCCGGGATGAAAAACTGTTTTTT | CAWSQGRDEKLFF
TRBD2 | TRBJ2-7 | 17 | TRBV2 | NA | TGTGCCAGCACTAGAGAAACTAGCGGGGCATCTTCCGGCGAGCAGTACTTC | CASTRETSGASSGEQYF
NA | TRBJ1-3 | 16 | TRBV5-1 | once | TGCGCCAGCAGCTTGGCCGGGACTAGCTCTGGAAACACCATATATTTT | CASSLAGTSSGNTIYF
NA | TRBJ1-1 | 15 | TRBV5-1 | NA | TGCGCCAGCAGCTTACATCCAGGAACTGGCACTGAAGCTTTCTTT | CASSLHPGTGTEAFF
NA | TRBJ1-2 | 16 | TRBV4-1 | NA | TGCGCCAGCAGCCACGTCCTGGCTTCCAGGTTCTATGGCTACACCTTC | CASSHVLASRFYGYTF
NA | TRBJ1-1 | 15 | TRBV3-1/TRBV3-2 | NA | TGTGCCAGCAGCGACAGTTACGACCTGAACACTGAAGCTTTCTTT | CASSDSYDLNTEAFF
TRBD1 | TRBJ2-1 | 17 | TRBV19 | NA | TGTGCCAGTACTACTTTCACAGGGGGGCCCTCCTACAATGAGCAGTTCTTC | CASTTFTGGPSYNEQFF
NA | TRBJ1-2 | 15 | TRBV5-5 | NA | TGTGCCAGCAGCTTGGAGAGCAAAGCTAACTATGGCTACACCTTC | CASSLESKANYGYTF
NA | TRBJ1-1 | 13 | TRBV19 | NA | TGTGCCAGTAGTATAGGGCCGAACACTGAAGCTTTCTTT | CASSIGPNTEAFF
NA | TRBJ1-1 | 14 | TRBV4-1 | few | TGCGCCAGCAGGCCCAGGGGAATGAACACTGAAGCTTTCTTT | CASRPRGMNTEAFF
NA | TRBJ1-6 | 12 | TRBV6-6 | NA | TGTGCCAGCAGGCTAACGAATTCACCCCTCCACTTT | CASRLTNSPLHF
NA | TRBJ2-1 | 13 | TRBV11-3 | NA | TGTGCCAGCAGCTTCTCCAGGGGCAATGAGCAGTTCTTC | CASSFSRGNEQFF
TRBD1 | TRBJ1-2 | 17 | TRBV5-4 | NA | TGTGCCAGCAGCTACCACCCCCGGGACAGGCTGAGGTATGGCTACACCTTC | CASSYHPRDRLRYGYTF
TRBD2 | TRBJ2-2 | 18 | TRBV9 | NA | TGTGCCAGCAGCGTAGGGTCAGCGGGGAGAGCGAACACCGGGGAGCTGTTTTTT | CASSVGSAGRANTGELFF
NA | TRBJ2-7 | 15 | TRBV5-1 | few | TGCGCCAGCAGCGTGGAGCGCAGGGGATCCTACGAGCAGTACTTC | CASSVERRGSYEQYF
TRBD1 | TRBJ2-7 | 16 | TRBV10-3 | NA | TGTGCCATCAGTGAGAGGACAGGAAGCTCTTTCTACGAGCAGTACTTC | CAISERTGSSFYEQYF
NA | TRBJ2-5 | 14 | TRBV7-8 | NA | TGTGCCAGCAGCTCCGCGTCCCCCGGGAAGACCCAGTACTTC | CASSSASPGKTQYF
NA | TRBJ2-5 | 15 | TRBV5-1 | NA | TGCGCCAGCAGCGCAAACTCAGGGTCTGAAGAGACCCAGTACTTC | CASSANSGSEETQYF
NA | TRBJ1-6 | 18 | TRBV11-2 | NA | TGTGCCAGCAGCCCGGGACAAGTCAAGAGCTCCTATAATTCACCCCTCCACTTT | CASSPGQVKSSYNSPLHF
NA | TRBJ2-5 | 14 | TRBV25-1 | once | TGTGCCAGCAGTGAAGAGAACTTCCAAGAGACCCAGTACTTC | CASSEENFQETQYF
NA | TRBJ2-7 | 14 | TRBV21-1 | NA | TGTGCCAGCAGAAAAAAAAAGGGGGTAAACGAGCAGTACTTC | CASRKKKGVNEQYF
TRBD1 | TRBJ1-2 | 13 | TRBV12-3/TRBV12-4 | NA | TGTGCCAGCAGTCCGGGACAGGTCTATGGCTACACCTTC | CASSPGQVYGYTF
NA | TRBJ2-3 | 15 | TRBV7-9 | once | TGTGCCAGCAGCAGACAGACCGGGGGTACAGATACGCAGTATTTT | CASSRQTGGTDTQYF
NA | TRBJ2-1 | 13 | TRBV9 | NA | TGTGCCAGCAGCCCTGGGTCGGGGGATGAGCAGTTCTTC | CASSPGSGDEQFF
TRBD2 | TRBJ2-5 | 15 | TRBV4-1 | NA | TGCGCCAGCAGCCAAGCGGGACTAACTAGAGAGACCCAGTACTTC | CASSQAGLTRETQYF
NA | TRBJ2-3 | 12 | TRBV11-2 | once | TGTGCCAGCAGCTTTGGAGCAGATACGCAGTATTTT | CASSFGADTQYF